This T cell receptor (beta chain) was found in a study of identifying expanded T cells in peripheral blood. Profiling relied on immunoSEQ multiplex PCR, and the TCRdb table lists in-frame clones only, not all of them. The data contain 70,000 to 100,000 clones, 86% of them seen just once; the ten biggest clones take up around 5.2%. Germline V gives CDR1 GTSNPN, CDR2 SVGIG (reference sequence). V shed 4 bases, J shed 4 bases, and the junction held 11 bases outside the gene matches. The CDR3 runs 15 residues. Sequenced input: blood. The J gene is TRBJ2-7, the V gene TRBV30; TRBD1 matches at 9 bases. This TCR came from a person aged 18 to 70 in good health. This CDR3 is CAWNTGQGYYYEQYF. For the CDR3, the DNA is TGTGCCTGGAATACGGGACAGGGCTATTATTACGAGCAGTACTTC.